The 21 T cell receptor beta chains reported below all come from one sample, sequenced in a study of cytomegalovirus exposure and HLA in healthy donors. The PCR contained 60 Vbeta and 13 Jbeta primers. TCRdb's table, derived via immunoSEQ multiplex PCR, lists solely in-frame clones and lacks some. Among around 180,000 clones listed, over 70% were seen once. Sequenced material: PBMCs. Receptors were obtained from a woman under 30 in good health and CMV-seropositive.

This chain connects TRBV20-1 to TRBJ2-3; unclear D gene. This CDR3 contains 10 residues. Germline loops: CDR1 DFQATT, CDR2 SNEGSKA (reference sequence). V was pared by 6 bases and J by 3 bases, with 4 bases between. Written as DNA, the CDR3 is TGCAGTGCCTCTACAGATACGCAGTATTTT. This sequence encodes CSASTDTQYF.

The CDR3 protein is CASSLNTVNTEAFF. CDR3 coding DNA: TGTGCCAGCAGCTTGAATACGGTGAACACTGAAGCTTTCTTT. This chain joins TRBV5-4 and TRBJ1-1; no clear D. The CDR3 loop spans 14 amino acids. V was clipped by 1 base and J by 0 bases, with 7 bases between them. Looked up from germline, CDR1 is SGHNT and CDR2 is YYREEE (reference sequence).

This chain's CDR3 is CASRGQGMNYGYTF. CDR3 DNA: TGTGCCAGCAGGGGTCAGGGGATGAACTATGGCTACACCTTC. The V gene is TRBV2, the J gene TRBJ1-2; perhaps TRBD1 as D (6 bases). CDR1 SNHLY and CDR2 FYNNEI come from the germline V gene. CDR3 length equals 14 residues. The germline V and J ends were trimmed by 6 bases and 2 bases, with 13 bases remaining between them.

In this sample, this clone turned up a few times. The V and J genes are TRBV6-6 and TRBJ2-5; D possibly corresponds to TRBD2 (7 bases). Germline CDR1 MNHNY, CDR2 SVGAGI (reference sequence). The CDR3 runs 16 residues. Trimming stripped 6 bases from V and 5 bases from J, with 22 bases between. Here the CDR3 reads CASRPTRGAEEETQYF. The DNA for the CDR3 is TGTGCCAGCAGGCCTACTCGGGGGGCAGAAGAGGAGACCCAGTACTTC.

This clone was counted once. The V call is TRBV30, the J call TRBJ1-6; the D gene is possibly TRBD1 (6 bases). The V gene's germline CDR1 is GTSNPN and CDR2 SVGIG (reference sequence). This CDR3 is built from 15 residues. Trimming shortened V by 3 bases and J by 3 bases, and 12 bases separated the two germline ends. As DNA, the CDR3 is TGTGCCTGGAGAGTACAAGGGGGCTATAATTCACCCCTCCACTTT. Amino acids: CAWRVQGGYNSPLHF. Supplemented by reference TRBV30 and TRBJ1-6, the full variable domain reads SQTIHQWPATLVQPVGSPLSLECTVEGTSNPNLYWYRQAAGRGLQLLFYSVGIGQISSEVPQNLSASRPQDRQFILSSKKLLLSDSGFYLCAWRVQGGYNSPLHFGNGTRLTVT.

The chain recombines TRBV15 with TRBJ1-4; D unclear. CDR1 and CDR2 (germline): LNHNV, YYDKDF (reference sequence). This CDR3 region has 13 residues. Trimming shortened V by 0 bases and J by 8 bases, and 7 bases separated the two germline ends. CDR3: CATSRELREKLFF. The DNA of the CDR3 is TGTGCCACCAGCAGAGAGTTGAGAGAAAAACTGTTTTTT.

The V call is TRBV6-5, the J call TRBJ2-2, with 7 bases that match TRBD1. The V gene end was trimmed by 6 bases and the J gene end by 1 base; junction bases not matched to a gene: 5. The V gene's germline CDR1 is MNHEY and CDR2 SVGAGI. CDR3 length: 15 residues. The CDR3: CASRSGTVNTGELFF. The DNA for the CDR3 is TGTGCCAGCAGGTCCGGGACAGTGAACACCGGGGAGCTGTTTTTT.

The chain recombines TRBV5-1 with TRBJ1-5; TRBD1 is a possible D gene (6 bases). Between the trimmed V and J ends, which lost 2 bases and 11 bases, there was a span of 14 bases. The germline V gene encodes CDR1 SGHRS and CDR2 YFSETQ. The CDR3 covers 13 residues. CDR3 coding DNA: TGCGCCAGCAGCTTTCAGACAGGTTCGGCCCAGCATTTT. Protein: CASSFQTGSAQHF.

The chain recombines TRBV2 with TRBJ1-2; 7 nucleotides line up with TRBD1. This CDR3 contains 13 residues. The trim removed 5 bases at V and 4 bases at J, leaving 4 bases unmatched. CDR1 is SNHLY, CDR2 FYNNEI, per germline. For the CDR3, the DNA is TGTGCCAGCAGTCCCGACAGGGTCTATGGCTACACCTTC. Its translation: CASSPDRVYGYTF. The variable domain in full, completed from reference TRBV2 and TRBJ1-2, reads EPEVTQTPSHQVTQMGQEVILRCVPISNHLYFYWYRQILGQKVEFLVSFYNNEISEKSEIFDDQFSVERPDGSNFTLKIRSTKLEDSAMYFCASSPDRVYGYTFGSGTRLTVV.

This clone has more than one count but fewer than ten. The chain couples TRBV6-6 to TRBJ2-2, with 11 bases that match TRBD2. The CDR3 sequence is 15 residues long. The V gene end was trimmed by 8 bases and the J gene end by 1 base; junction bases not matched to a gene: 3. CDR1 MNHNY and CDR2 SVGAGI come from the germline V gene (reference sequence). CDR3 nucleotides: TGTGCCAGCCGCCTAGCGGGGGGGAACACCGGGGAGCTGTTTTTT. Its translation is CASRLAGGNTGELFF.

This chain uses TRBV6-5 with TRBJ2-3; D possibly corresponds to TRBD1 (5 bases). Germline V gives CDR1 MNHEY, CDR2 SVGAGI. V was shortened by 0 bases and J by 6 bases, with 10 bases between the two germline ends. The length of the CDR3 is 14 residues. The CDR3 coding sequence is TGTGCCAGCAGTTACTCCAGGGCCTGGGATACGCAGTATTTT. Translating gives CASSYSRAWDTQYF.

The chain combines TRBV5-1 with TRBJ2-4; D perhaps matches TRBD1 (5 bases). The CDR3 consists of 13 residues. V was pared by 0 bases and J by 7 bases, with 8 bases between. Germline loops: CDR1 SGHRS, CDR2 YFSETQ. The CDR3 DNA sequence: TGCGCCAGCAGCTTGGGGGGCGTTAACATTCAGTACTTC. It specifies CASSLGGVNIQYF.

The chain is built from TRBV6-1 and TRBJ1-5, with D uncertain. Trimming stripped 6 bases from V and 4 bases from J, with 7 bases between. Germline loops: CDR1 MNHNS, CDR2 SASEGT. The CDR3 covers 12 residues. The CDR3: CASRGSNQPQHF. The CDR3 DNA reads TGTGCCAGCAGGGGCTCTAATCAGCCCCAGCATTTT.

CDR3 coding DNA: TGTGCCAGCAGCTTAAGGGGAACAGGGGACGAGCAGTACTTC. It translates to CASSLRGTGDEQYF. The chain joins TRBV11-3 to TRBJ2-7; 7 bases are shared with TRBD1. This CDR3 has 14 amino acids. V gave up 2 bases and J gave up 5 bases; unmatched junction bases: 6. Germline V CDR1 and CDR2: SGHNT, YENEEA.

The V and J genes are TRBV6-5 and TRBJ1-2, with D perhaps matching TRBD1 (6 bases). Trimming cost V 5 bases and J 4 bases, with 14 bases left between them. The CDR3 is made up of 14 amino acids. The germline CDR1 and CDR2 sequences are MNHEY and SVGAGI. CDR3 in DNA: TGTGCCAGCAGTCCTACAGGGCTGGCCTATGGCTACACCTTC. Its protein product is CASSPTGLAYGYTF.

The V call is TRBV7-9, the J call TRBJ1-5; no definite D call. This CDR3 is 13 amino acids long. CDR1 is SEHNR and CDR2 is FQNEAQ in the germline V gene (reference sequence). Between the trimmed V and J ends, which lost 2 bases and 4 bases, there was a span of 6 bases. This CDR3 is CASSLSANQPQHF. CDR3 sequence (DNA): TGTGCCAGCAGCTTAAGCGCTAATCAGCCCCAGCATTTT.

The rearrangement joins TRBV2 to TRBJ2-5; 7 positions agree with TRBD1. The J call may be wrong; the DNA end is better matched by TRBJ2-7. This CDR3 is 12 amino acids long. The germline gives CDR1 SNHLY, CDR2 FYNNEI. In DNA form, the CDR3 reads TGTGCCAGCAGTGCACAGGGGTACGAGCAGTACTTC. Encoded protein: CASSAQGYEQYF.

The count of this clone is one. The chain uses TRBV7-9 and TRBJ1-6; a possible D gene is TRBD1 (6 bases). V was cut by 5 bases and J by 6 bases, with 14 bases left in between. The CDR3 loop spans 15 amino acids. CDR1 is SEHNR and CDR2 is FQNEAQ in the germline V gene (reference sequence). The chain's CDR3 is CASSPGGTSNSPLHF. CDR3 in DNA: TGTGCCAGCAGCCCGGGGGGGACAAGTAATTCACCCCTCCACTTT.

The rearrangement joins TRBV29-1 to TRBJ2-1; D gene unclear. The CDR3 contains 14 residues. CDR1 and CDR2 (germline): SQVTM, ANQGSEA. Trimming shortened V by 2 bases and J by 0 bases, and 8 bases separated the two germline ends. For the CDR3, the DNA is TGCAGCGTTGAATTCTGGAGCTCCTACAATGAGCAGTTCTTC. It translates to CSVEFWSSYNEQFF.

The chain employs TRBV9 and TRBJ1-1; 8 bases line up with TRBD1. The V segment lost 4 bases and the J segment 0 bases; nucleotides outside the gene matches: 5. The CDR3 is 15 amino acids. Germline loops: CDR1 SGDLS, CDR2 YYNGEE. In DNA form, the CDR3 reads TGTGCCAGCAGCCCCCGGGGACAGGTGAACACTGAAGCTTTCTTT. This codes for CASSPRGQVNTEAFF.

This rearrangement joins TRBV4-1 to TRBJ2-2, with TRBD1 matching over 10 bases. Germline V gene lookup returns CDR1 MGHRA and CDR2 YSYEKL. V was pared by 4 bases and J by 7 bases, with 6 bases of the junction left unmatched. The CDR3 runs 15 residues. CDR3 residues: CASSLGQGEGGELFF. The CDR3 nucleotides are TGCGCCAGCAGCCTCGGACAGGGGGAAGGCGGGGAGCTGTTTTTT.